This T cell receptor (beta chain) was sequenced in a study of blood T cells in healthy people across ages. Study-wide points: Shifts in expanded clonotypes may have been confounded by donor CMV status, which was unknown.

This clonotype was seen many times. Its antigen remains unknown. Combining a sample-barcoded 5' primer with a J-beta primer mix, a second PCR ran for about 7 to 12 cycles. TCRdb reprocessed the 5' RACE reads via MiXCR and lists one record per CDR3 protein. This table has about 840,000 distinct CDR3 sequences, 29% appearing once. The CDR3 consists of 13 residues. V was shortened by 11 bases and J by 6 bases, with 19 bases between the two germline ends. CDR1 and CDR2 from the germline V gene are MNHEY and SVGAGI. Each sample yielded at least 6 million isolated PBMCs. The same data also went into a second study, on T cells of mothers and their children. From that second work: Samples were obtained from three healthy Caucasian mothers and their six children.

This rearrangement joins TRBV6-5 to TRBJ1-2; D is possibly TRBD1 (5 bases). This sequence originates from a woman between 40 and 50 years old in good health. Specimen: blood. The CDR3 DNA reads TGTGCCTCCGTACGGGCAGGGCACAATGGCTACACCTTC. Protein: CASVRAGHNGYTF.